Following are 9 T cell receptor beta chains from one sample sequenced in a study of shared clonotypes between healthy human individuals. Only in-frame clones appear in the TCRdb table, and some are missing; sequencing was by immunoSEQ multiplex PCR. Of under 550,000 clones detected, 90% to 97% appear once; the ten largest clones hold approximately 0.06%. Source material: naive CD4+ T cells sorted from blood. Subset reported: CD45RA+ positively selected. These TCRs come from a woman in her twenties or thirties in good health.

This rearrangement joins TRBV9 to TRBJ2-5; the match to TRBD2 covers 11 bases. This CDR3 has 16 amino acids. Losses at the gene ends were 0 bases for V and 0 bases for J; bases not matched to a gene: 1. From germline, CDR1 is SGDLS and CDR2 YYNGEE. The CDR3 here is CASSVGLAGYQETQYF. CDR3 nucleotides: TGTGCCAGCAGCGTAGGACTAGCGGGATACCAAGAGACCCAGTACTTC.

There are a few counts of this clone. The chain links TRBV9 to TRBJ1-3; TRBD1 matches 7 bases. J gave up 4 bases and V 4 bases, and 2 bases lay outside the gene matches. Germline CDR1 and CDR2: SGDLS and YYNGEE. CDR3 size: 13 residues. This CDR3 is CASSRGQGNTIYF. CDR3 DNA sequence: TGTGCCAGCAGCAGGGGACAGGGAAACACCATATATTTT.

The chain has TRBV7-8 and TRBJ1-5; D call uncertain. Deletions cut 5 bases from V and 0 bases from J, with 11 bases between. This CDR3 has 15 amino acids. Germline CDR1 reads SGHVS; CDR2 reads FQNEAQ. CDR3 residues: CASSHGLSSNQPQHF. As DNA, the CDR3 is TGTGCCAGCAGCCACGGCCTATCTAGCAATCAGCCCCAGCATTTT.

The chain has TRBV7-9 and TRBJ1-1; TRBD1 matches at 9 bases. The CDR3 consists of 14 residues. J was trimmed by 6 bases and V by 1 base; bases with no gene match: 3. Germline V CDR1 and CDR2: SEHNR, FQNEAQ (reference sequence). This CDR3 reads CASSLVGQGAEAFF. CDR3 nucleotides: TGTGCCAGCAGCTTAGTGGGACAGGGAGCTGAAGCTTTCTTT.

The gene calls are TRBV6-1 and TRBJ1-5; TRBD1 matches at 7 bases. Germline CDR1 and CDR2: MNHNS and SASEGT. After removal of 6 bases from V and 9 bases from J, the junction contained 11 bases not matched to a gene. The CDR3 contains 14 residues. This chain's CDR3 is CASSSTGVLSPQHF. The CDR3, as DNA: TGTGCCAGCAGCTCCACAGGGGTCCTTTCGCCCCAGCATTTT.

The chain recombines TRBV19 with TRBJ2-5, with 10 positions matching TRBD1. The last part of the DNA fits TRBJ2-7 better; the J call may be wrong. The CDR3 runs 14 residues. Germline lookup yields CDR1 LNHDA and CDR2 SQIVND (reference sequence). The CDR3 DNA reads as TGTGCCAGTAGCCGGGACAGGGGTGCCTACGAGCAGTACTTC. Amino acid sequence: CASSRDRGAYEQYF.

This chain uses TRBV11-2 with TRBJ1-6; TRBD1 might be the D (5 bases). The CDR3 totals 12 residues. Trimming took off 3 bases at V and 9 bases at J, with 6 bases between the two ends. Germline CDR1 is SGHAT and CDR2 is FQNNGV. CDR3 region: CASSFRVSPLHF. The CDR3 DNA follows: TGTGCCAGCAGCTTCAGGGTTTCACCCCTCCACTTT.

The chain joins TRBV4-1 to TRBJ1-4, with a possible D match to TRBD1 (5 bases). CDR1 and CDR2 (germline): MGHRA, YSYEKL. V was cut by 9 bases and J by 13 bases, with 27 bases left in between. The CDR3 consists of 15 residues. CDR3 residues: CASRNRWDLKLGLFF. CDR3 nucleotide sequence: TGCGCCAGTCGAAACCGCTGGGACCTTAAACTAGGACTGTTTTTT.

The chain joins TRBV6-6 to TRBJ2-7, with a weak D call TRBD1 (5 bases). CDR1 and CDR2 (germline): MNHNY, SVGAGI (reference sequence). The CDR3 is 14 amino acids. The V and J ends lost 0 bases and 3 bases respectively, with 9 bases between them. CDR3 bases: TGTGCCAGCAGTTACTCGAGTCAGGGCTACGAGCAGTACTTC. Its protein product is CASSYSSQGYEQYF.